This T cell receptor (beta chain) was sequenced in a study of early stage breast cancer tumors. General study findings and limits: Unsorted bulk genomic DNA sequencing lacked pairing and functional marker data.

Each sample had two DNA replicates, around 0.53 ug blood or around 1.6 ug tissue. Assay used: immunoSEQ multiplex PCR; TCRdb lists only in-frame clones, some missing. The repertoire consists of about 29,000 clones, with approximately 84% occurring once and the leading ten covering about 9.4%. This CDR3 comprises 14 residues. V dropped 3 bases and J dropped 5 bases, with 13 bases sitting between them. Per germline, CDR1 SEHNR and CDR2 FQNEAQ (reference sequence). Comment on this clone: Its specificity is not known.

This sequence originates from a person between 50 and 60 years old with breast cancer. The specimen sequenced was blood. The rearrangement joins TRBV7-9 to TRBJ2-5, with D perhaps TRBD1 (5 bases). The CDR3 DNA is TGTGCCAGCAGCTTCCCGGCAGGGCGGGAGACCCAGTACTTC. It translates to CASSFPAGRETQYF.